This T cell receptor beta chain was obtained from a study of T cells in Graves' hyperthyroidism and ophthalmopathy. Germline CDR1 is SGHVS and CDR2 is FQNEAQ. The CDR3 sequence is 15 residues long. V was cut by 2 bases and J by 1 base, with 12 bases left in between. Regions amplified from RNA transcripts were the TCR beta CDR3 regions. The primer set for the first-round RT-PCR of the TCR CDR3 was HTBI. In TCRdb, the multiplex PCR reads were re-called with MiXCR into one record per CDR3 protein. This table has under 700,000 distinct CDR3 sequences, just over 45% appearing once. Study-level findings and limits: Before onset, by a median of around 6.4 months, the model predicted ophthalmopathy. Most expanded thyroid clonotypes above 0.001 also appeared in blood.

These patients, aged 18 to 65, had recently diagnosed hyperthyroidism lasting under 2 months. A patient was excluded if there was uncontrolled infection, other autoimmune disease, pregnancy or lactation. This clonotype was detected a few times. What it recognizes is unknown. The specimen sequenced was peripheral blood or thyroid tissue (not recorded which). V and J are TRBV7-8 and TRBJ2-7; TRBD2 is a possible D gene (6 bases). The source is a woman younger than 35 with Graves' hyperthyroidism. CDR3 DNA: TGTGCCAGCAGCTTATATGCGGGAACTTCCTACGAGCAGTACTTC. This sequence encodes CASSLYAGTSYEQYF.